The present TCR beta chain was sequenced within a study of T cells in Graves' hyperthyroidism and ophthalmopathy. Study observations and caveats: Model-based prediction identified ophthalmopathy a median 6.5 months prior to its onset.

Based on clinical symptoms, serum thyroxine and TRAb, thyroid ultrasound and orbital computed tomography, diagnoses were reached. This clonotype was seen at least ten times. Its matching antigen is unknown. TCR beta CDR3 regions were amplified from RNA transcripts. Researchers ran a first-round RT-PCR on the TCR CDR3 using the HTBI primer set. TCRdb passed the multiplex PCR reads through MiXCR, listing each CDR3 protein once. This table holds some 460,000 distinct CDR3 sequences, roughly 14% found once. With 6 bases clipped from V and 2 bases from J, the junction kept 6 bases outside the gene matches. The length of the CDR3 is 16 residues. Germline V gene lookup returns CDR1 SNHLY and CDR2 FYNNEI.

This chain connects TRBV2 to TRBJ2-3; TRBD2 matches at 12 bases. The sequence was collected from a woman aged 18 to 35 with Graves' hyperthyroidism. Input material: blood. The CDR3 bases are TGTGCCAGCAGGAGACGGACTAGCGGGATCACAGATACGCAGTATTTT. Amino acids: CASRRRTSGITDTQYF.